This TCR beta chain was recovered during a study of blood T cells in healthy people across ages. Primed by a sample-barcoded 5' primer and a J-beta primer mix, a second PCR proceeded for about 6 to 11 cycles. MiXCR was run by TCRdb on the 5' RACE reads, yielding one entry per CDR3 protein. The sample yields over 600,000 distinct CDR3 sequences, 35% to 60% seen once. The CDR3 covers 16 residues. Germline CDR1 reads PRHDT; CDR2 reads FYEKMQ (reference sequence). The V gene is TRBV13, the J gene TRBJ2-5, with TRBD2 matching over 11 bases. TRBJ2-1 matches the DNA end more closely, so the J call is doubtful. This clonotype was obtained from an elderly man in good health. The sequenced sample was blood. The CDR3, as DNA: TGTGCCAGCAGCTCCAGGACTAGCGGGTTACAAGAGACCCAGTTCTTC. It is translated as CASSSRTSGLQETQFF.